This TCR beta chain is from a study of Graves' ophthalmopathy and Graves' hyperthyroidism. Amplifying from RNA transcripts, the study obtained TCR beta CDR3 regions. The workflow started with a first-round RT-PCR run with HTBI primers and then moved on to a second-round multiplex PCR. TCRdb reanalysed the multiplex PCR reads using MiXCR and keeps one entry per CDR3 protein. This table has over a million distinct CDR3 sequences, roughly 35% appearing once. J gave up 9 bases and V 0 bases, and 10 bases lay outside the gene matches. Germline CDR1 and CDR2: DFQATT and SNEGSKA (reference sequence). CDR3 size: 14 residues. Study-wide results and caveats: Sensitivity of about 67% and specificity of less than 85% were achieved by the model that predicted ophthalmopathy progression. For separating ophthalmopathy from stable hyperthyroidism, a 13-signature model gave approximately 90% sensitivity and about 80% specificity.

As for this clonotype: Its antigen is still unknown.

Ineligible for inclusion were patients with other autoimmune diseases, uncontrolled infections, pregnancy or lactation. The chain combines TRBV20-1 with TRBJ2-5; 7 bases align to TRBD2. This TCR derives from an adult man with Graves' hyperthyroidism. Specimen: peripheral blood or thyroid tissue (not recorded which). The chain's CDR3 is CSARDPGTTEAQYF. CDR3 nucleotide sequence: TGCAGTGCTAGAGATCCCGGGACTACCGAGGCCCAGTACTTC.